These 32 T cell receptor beta chains came from one sample sequenced in a study of early T cells in non-severe SARS-CoV-2 infection. TCRdb re-analysed the 5' RACE reads in MiXCR, keeping a single row per CDR3 protein. In the table there are some 26,000 distinct CDR3 sequences, around 4.5% of which are singletons. What was sequenced was whole blood. The receptors originated from an adult who was a healthcare worker with PCR-confirmed SARS-CoV-2 infection or an uninfected control (not recorded which).

This clonotype was recorded a few times. The chain combines TRBV3-1 with TRBJ1-1; D ambiguous. Germline CDR1 is LGHDT and CDR2 is YNNKEL (reference sequence). Trimming cost V 5 bases and J 1 base, with 5 bases left between them. The CDR3 runs to 12 residues. CDR3: CASSKENTEAFF. The CDR3 DNA reads as TGTGCCAGCAGCAAGGAGAACACTGAAGCTTTCTTT.

This clonotype showed up many times. The V gene is TRBV10-2, the J gene TRBJ1-2; unclear D gene. In germline, CDR1 is WSHSY, CDR2 SAAADI. The germline V and J ends were trimmed by 3 bases and 2 bases, with 13 bases remaining between them. The CDR3 has 15 residues. The DNA for the CDR3 is TGCGCCAGCAGTGAACTCAGCACAGAGAACTATGGCTACACCTTC. Translation: CASSELSTENYGYTF.

The V gene is TRBV6-6, the J gene TRBJ1-4, with 8 bases aligning to TRBD1. Germline CDR1 is MNHNY and CDR2 is SVGAGI (reference sequence). Unmatched junction bases numbered 4, after V lost 6 bases and J lost 7 bases. The CDR3 length is 13 residues. CDR3 DNA sequence: TGTGCCAGCAGGCGCGGACAGGGTGAAAAACTGTTTTTT. Protein sequence: CASRRGQGEKLFF.

This clonotype was recorded at least ten times. The J gene is TRBJ2-1, the V gene TRBV15; 14 nucleotides line up with TRBD2. V lost 3 bases to trimming and J lost 7 bases; unmatched junction nucleotides: 2. The CDR3 contains 15 residues. Germline V gives CDR1 LNHNV, CDR2 YYDKDF (reference sequence). The CDR3 nucleotides are TGTGCCACCAGCAGGGGACTAGCGGGAGTTAATGAGCAGTTCTTC. Translated, it gives CATSRGLAGVNEQFF.

The table lists this clonotype with many counts. The chain carries TRBV6-2 or TRBV6-3 and TRBJ2-2; TRBD2 agrees at 10 bases. V was pared by 5 bases and J by 4 bases, with 7 bases of the junction left unmatched. CDR1 and CDR2 (germline): MNHEY, SVGEGT. This CDR3 spans 16 amino acids. The CDR3 reads CASSPIAGGLTGELFF. CDR3 bases: TGTGCCAGCAGTCCCATAGCGGGAGGTCTCACCGGGGAGCTGTTTTTT.

This clonotype came up many times. The chain is built from TRBV6-4 and TRBJ2-1; 9 nucleotides match TRBD2. V lost 5 bases, J lost 4 bases, and 9 bases stayed unmatched. Germline CDR1 MRHNA, CDR2 SNTAGT. The CDR3 runs 16 residues. The CDR3 region is CASSPEVAGAYNEQFF. CDR3 nucleotides: TGTGCCAGCAGTCCCGAGGTAGCGGGAGCGTACAATGAGCAGTTCTTC.

This clonotype was counted ten times or more. This chain links TRBV20-1 with TRBJ2-1; 7 bases align to TRBD2. The germline V gene encodes CDR1 DFQATT and CDR2 SNEGSKA (reference sequence). Losses at the gene ends were 4 bases for V and 0 bases for J; bases not matched to a gene: 6. The CDR3 extends over 15 amino acids. The CDR3: CSAISGGSSYNEQFF. For the CDR3, the DNA is TGCAGTGCTATCAGCGGCGGGAGCTCCTACAATGAGCAGTTCTTC.

This clonotype was seen ten or more times. The chain combines TRBV29-1 with TRBJ2-1, with 8 nucleotides matching TRBD1. J gave up 0 bases and V 6 bases, and 7 bases lay outside the gene matches. Per the germline V gene, CDR1 is SQVTM and CDR2 is ANQGSEA. The CDR3 is made up of 15 amino acids. In DNA, the CDR3 is TGCAGCGTAACAGGGGGTCGAAGCTCCTACAATGAGCAGTTCTTC. Amino acid sequence: CSVTGGRSSYNEQFF.

V usage is TRBV4-3 and J usage is TRBJ1-2; 9 bases are shared with TRBD1. CDR3 length: 16 amino acids. The V gene's germline CDR1 is LGHNA and CDR2 YSLEER. J lost 4 bases, V lost 3 bases, and 9 bases had no gene match. CDR3: CASSQLPGQGVYGYTF. In DNA form, the CDR3 reads TGCGCCAGCAGCCAGTTACCGGGACAGGGCGTCTATGGCTACACCTTC.

Note on this clonotype: One base away lies a much larger clone, so this may be a sequencing read error. Since no conserved phenylalanine or tryptophan closes the CDR3, a read error is the likely cause. The V and J genes are TRBV5-5 and TRBJ1-1; D gene ambiguous. The V end lost 2 bases, the J end lost 0 bases, and 11 bases lay between the germline ends. This CDR3 has 15 amino acids. The germline gives CDR1 SGHKS, CDR2 YYEKEE (reference sequence). The CDR3 bases are TGTGCCAGCAGCTTTTGGTGGAACATGAACACTGAAGCTTTCCTT. Protein sequence: CASSFWWNMNTEAFL.

This clonotype was picked up many times. This sequence joins TRBV6-1 and TRBJ2-7, with 9 bases identical to TRBD2. Losses at the gene ends were 6 bases for V and 4 bases for J; bases not matched to a gene: 7. The length of the CDR3 is 14 residues. Per the germline V gene, CDR1 is MNHNS and CDR2 is SASEGT. The CDR3 nucleotides read TGTGCCAGCAGACCGGCTAGCGGGGTGTACGAGCAGTACTTC. Its protein product is CASRPASGVYEQYF.

There are many counts of this clonotype. The V and J genes are TRBV12-3 or TRBV12-4 and TRBJ1-5, with 7 positions matching TRBD1. The V gene end was trimmed by 7 bases and the J gene end by 3 bases; junction bases not matched to a gene: 6. The CDR3 covers 14 residues. The CDR3: CASTRTGDNQPQHF. In DNA, the CDR3 is TGTGCCAGCACCAGGACAGGAGACAATCAGCCCCAGCATTTT.

This clonotype was detected many times. The J gene is TRBJ1-1, the V gene TRBV4-3; D unclear. This CDR3 is built from 13 residues. Germline CDR1 is LGHNA and CDR2 is YSLEER. The germline V and J ends were trimmed by 0 bases and 3 bases, with 5 bases remaining between them. For the CDR3, the DNA is TGCGCCAGCAGCCAAGAGAGGGACACTGAAGCTTTCTTT. The encoded protein is CASSQERDTEAFF.

This clonotype occurred many times. The chain employs TRBV7-9 and TRBJ1-3; D call uncertain. V lost 3 bases, J lost 3 bases, and 6 bases lay in between. The germline CDR1 and CDR2 sequences are SEHNR and FQNEAQ (reference sequence). The CDR3 consists of 13 residues. As DNA, the CDR3 is TGTGCCAGCAGCTTGAGCCATGGAAACACCATATATTTT. Translating gives CASSLSHGNTIYF.

This clonotype was counted ten times or more. V usage is TRBV2 and J usage is TRBJ1-5; 9 bases fit TRBD1. The germline gives CDR1 SNHLY, CDR2 FYNNEI. V lost 2 bases, J lost 6 bases, and 8 bases stayed unmatched. The CDR3 extends over 16 amino acids. The CDR3 nucleotides read TGTGCCAGCAGTGAACGTAACAGGGGGCTTGGTCAGCCCCAGCATTTT. This gives the protein CASSERNRGLGQPQHF.

There are many counts of this clonotype. The chain uses TRBV7-2 and TRBJ2-1, with TRBD2 identical over 7 bases. Per the germline V gene, CDR1 is SGHTA and CDR2 is FQGNSA. With V trimmed by 8 bases and J by 4 bases, 8 bases remained unmatched. The CDR3 contains 14 residues. CDR3 bases: TGTGCCAGCTGCTCGGGAGGAGAATACAATGAGCAGTTCTTC. It codes for CASCSGGEYNEQFF.

This clonotype was seen many times. The rearrangement links TRBV6-2 or TRBV6-3 to TRBJ1-1, with TRBD1 identical over 11 bases. The V segment lost 10 bases and the J segment 0 bases; nucleotides outside the gene matches: 4. The CDR3 length is 14 residues. Germline CDR1 reads MNHEY; CDR2 reads SVGEGT. The CDR3 protein is CAIRTGGLNTEAFF. Here the CDR3 DNA reads TGTGCCATCCGGACAGGGGGCCTGAACACTGAAGCTTTCTTT.

This clonotype was observed at least ten times. The genes are TRBV7-9 and TRBJ2-3, with D perhaps TRBD2 (6 bases). This CDR3 spans 12 amino acids. CDR1 is SEHNR, CDR2 FQNEAQ, per germline (reference sequence). Trimming left V 8 bases short and J 4 bases short, with 10 bases between. The CDR3 loop is CASGRWADTQYF. The CDR3 DNA reads as TGTGCCAGCGGGAGGTGGGCAGATACGCAGTATTTT.

By frequency in the sample, this clonotype is medium-sized. In nucleotides, the CDR3 is TGTGCCAGCAGCTTAGCACTAGCGGGGGGAGGGGAGCAGTTCTTC. This encodes CASSLALAGGGEQFF. The chain uses TRBV7-2 and TRBJ2-1, with 12 nucleotides matching TRBD2. This CDR3 region has 15 residues. V trimming: 0 bases; J trimming: 10 bases; junction bases outside the gene matches: 4. The germline gives CDR1 SGHTA, CDR2 FQGNSA.

This clonotype has ten or more counts. The V gene is TRBV20-1, the J gene TRBJ1-4; TRBD1 might be the D (5 bases). This CDR3 is built from 13 residues. The V end lost 3 bases, the J end lost 7 bases, and 12 bases lay between the germline ends. CDR1 and CDR2 from the germline V gene are DFQATT and SNEGSKA (reference sequence). The CDR3 loop is CSASRVWGEKLFF. For the CDR3, the DNA is TGCAGTGCTAGCAGGGTTTGGGGTGAAAAACTGTTTTTT.

This clonotype was picked up many times. This sequence joins TRBV27 and TRBJ2-7, with D tentatively TRBD2 (5 bases). Trimming shortened V by 8 bases and J by 4 bases, and 15 bases separated the two germline ends. Germline V lookup: CDR1 MNHEY, CDR2 SMNVEV (reference sequence). This CDR3 comprises 13 residues. The CDR3 nucleotides read TGTGCCAGCCGACCGGAACCGGGATACGAGCAGTACTTC. Translation gives CASRPEPGYEQYF.

This clonotype was recorded many times. This chain joins TRBV6-5 and TRBJ1-2; 10 bases agree with TRBD1. From germline, CDR1 is MNHEY and CDR2 SVGAGI. J gave up 4 bases and V 2 bases, and 7 bases lay outside the gene matches. The CDR3 consists of 16 residues. CDR3 protein: CASSYRRTGGAYGYTF. The CDR3 DNA sequence: TGTGCCAGCAGTTACAGGAGGACAGGGGGGGCCTATGGCTACACCTTC.

This clonotype came up many times. The chain joins TRBV6-6 to TRBJ1-4; D unresolved. The CDR3 loop spans 15 amino acids. V was shortened by 2 bases and J by 7 bases, with 14 bases between the two germline ends. Germline lookup yields CDR1 MNHNY and CDR2 SVGAGI (reference sequence). CDR3 residues: CASSYGQFVGEKLFF. As DNA, the CDR3 is TGTGCCAGCAGTTACGGTCAGTTTGTAGGTGAAAAACTGTTTTTT.

This clonotype was recorded many times. The rearrangement links TRBV20-1 to TRBJ2-1, with TRBD2 matching over 11 bases. The CDR3 extends over 14 amino acids. Germline CDR1 and CDR2: DFQATT and SNEGSKA (reference sequence). J lost 8 bases, V lost 1 base, and 4 bases had no gene match. DNA of the CDR3: TGCAGTGCTAGAGCGACTAGCGGGATTGATGAGCAGTTCTTC. Protein sequence: CSARATSGIDEQFF.

This clonotype was counted at least ten times. The chain has TRBV20-1 and TRBJ2-7, with TRBD1 matching 8 bases. The CDR3 covers 16 residues. With 0 bases clipped from V and 3 bases from J, the junction kept 10 bases outside the gene matches. Looked up from germline, CDR1 is DFQATT and CDR2 is SNEGSKA (reference sequence). CDR3: CSARDPRTGTGYEQYF. Here the CDR3 DNA reads TGCAGTGCTAGAGATCCAAGGACAGGGACAGGCTACGAGCAGTACTTC.

In this sample, this clonotype is medium-sized (0.01 to 0.1%). This chain connects TRBV5-1 to TRBJ2-2, with a tentative D call TRBD1 (6 bases). CDR1 and CDR2 (germline): SGHRS, YFSETQ. Trimming pared 1 base from V and 3 bases from J, leaving 10 bases between. The CDR3 extends over 15 amino acids. CDR3 in DNA: TGCGCCAGCAGCTTGCGGACAGTAGACACCGGGGAGCTGTTTTTT. Protein: CASSLRTVDTGELFF.

This clonotype was recorded at least ten times. V usage is TRBV27 and J usage is TRBJ2-1; the D is unclear. Germline CDR1 and CDR2: MNHEY and SMNVEV (reference sequence). V dropped 3 bases and J dropped 4 bases, with 13 bases sitting between them. The CDR3 runs to 15 residues. DNA for the CDR3: TGTGCCAGCAGTTTTTGGCCTATGGGGTACAATGAGCAGTTCTTC. It yields the protein CASSFWPMGYNEQFF.

The chain links TRBV20-1 to TRBJ1-3; D is uncertain. The V gene's germline CDR1 is DFQATT and CDR2 SNEGSKA (reference sequence). Trimming stripped 6 bases from V and 4 bases from J, with 7 bases between. This CDR3 has 11 amino acids. The CDR3 sequence: CSATLGNTIYF. DNA for the CDR3: TGCAGTGCAACTCTAGGAAACACCATATATTTT.

At least ten counts were recorded for this clonotype. This chain links TRBV28 with TRBJ2-2; D unresolved. Trimming removed 6 bases at V and 7 bases at J, with 15 bases between. The length of the CDR3 is 14 residues. Germline lookup yields CDR1 MDHEN and CDR2 SYDVKM. The DNA of the CDR3 is TGTGCCAGCAGCTACGTCGATCGCGGCGGGGAGCTGTTTTTT. This encodes CASSYVDRGGELFF.

This clonotype was seen at least ten times. The V gene is TRBV20-1, the J gene TRBJ1-1; D not resolved. V lost 0 bases and J lost 4, with 12 bases in between. Germline lookup yields CDR1 DFQATT and CDR2 SNEGSKA (reference sequence). This CDR3 region has 14 residues. The chain's CDR3 is CSARDQEGSTEAFF. DNA of the CDR3: TGCAGTGCTAGAGATCAGGAGGGAAGCACTGAAGCTTTCTTT.

This clonotype was detected ten times or more. V usage is TRBV7-8 and J usage is TRBJ2-5, with 9 bases lining up with TRBD2. The V gene's germline CDR1 is SGHVS and CDR2 FQNEAQ. The V segment lost 0 bases and the J segment 1 base; nucleotides outside the gene matches: 6. This CDR3 contains 17 residues. DNA of the CDR3: TGTGCCAGCAGCTTAGCGTGGGGACTAGCTTCCCAAGAGACCCAGTACTTC. Its translation: CASSLAWGLASQETQYF.

This clonotype showed up many times. The chain recombines TRBV19 with TRBJ2-1; maybe TRBD2 (6 bases). The CDR3 is 17 amino acids. In germline, CDR1 is LNHDA, CDR2 SQIVND (reference sequence). The germline V and J ends were trimmed by 3 bases and 4 bases, with 19 bases remaining between them. Here the CDR3 reads CASSMFGSGGMYNEQFF. The CDR3 region has the DNA TGTGCCAGTAGTATGTTTGGGTCCGGCGGGATGTACAATGAGCAGTTCTTC.